This paragraph reports one T cell receptor beta chain. This entry is derived from a study of blood T cell repertoires in COVID-19. The germline gives CDR1 WSHSY, CDR2 SAAADI. V was clipped by 3 bases and J by 4 bases, with 22 bases between them. The CDR3 sequence is 18 residues long. In the authors' workflow: Counts of nucleated cells, estimated from reference gene primer amplification, were obtained. TCRdb's copy holds only in-frame clones and misses some; the assay was immunoSEQ multiplex PCR. D and trimming come from the DNA, and the V and J calls and clone size come from that table. The table includes some 320,000 clones, roughly 86% detected once. People in the exposed group encountered a COVID-19 case within 2 weeks before entering the study.

This sequence joins TRBV10-2 and TRBJ2-1, with D possibly being TRBD2 (7 bases). Sequenced sample: PBMCs or T cells enriched from blood (not recorded which). This TCR was recovered from a woman between 45 and 60 years old who had been exposed to COVID-19. CDR3 DNA: TGCGCCAGCAGTGAAGGCTTGGGGCGGGGGCCCACTTACAATGAGCAGTTCTTC. This translates into CASSEGLGRGPTYNEQFF.